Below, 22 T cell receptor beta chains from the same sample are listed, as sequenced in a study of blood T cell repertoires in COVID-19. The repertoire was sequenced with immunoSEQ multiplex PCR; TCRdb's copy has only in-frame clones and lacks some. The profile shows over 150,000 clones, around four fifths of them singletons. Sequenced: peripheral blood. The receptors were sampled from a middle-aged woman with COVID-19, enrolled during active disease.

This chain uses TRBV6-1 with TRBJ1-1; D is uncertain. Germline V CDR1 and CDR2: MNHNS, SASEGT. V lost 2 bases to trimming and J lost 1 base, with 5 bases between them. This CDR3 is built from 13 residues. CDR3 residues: CASSERPNTEAFF. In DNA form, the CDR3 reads TGTGCCAGCAGTGAACGTCCGAACACTGAAGCTTTCTTT.

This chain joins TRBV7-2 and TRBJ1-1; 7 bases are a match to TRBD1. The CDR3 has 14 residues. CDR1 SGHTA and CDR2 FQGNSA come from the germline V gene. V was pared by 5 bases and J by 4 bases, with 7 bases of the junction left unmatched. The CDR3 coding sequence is TGTGCCAGCAGCCCTTACAGGGGCGTCACTGAAGCTTTCTTT. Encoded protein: CASSPYRGVTEAFF.

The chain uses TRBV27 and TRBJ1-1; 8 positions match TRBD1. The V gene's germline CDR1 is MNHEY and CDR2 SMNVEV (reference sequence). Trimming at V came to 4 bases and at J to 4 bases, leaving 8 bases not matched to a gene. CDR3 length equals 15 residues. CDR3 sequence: CASSYNQGAGTEAFF. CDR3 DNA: TGTGCCAGCAGTTACAACCAGGGGGCAGGCACTGAAGCTTTCTTT.

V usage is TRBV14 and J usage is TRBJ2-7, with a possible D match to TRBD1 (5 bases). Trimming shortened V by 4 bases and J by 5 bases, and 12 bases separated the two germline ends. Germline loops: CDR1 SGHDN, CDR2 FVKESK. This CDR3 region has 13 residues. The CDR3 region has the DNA TGTGCCAGCAGCCCCCACCTGACAGACGAGCAGTACTTC. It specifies CASSPHLTDEQYF. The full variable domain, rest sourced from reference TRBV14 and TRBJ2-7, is EAGVTQFPSHSVIEKGQTVTLRCDPISGHDNLYWYRRVMGKEIKFLLHFVKESKQDESGMPNNRFLAERTGGTYSTLKVQPAELEDSGVYFCASSPHLTDEQYFGPGTRLTVT.

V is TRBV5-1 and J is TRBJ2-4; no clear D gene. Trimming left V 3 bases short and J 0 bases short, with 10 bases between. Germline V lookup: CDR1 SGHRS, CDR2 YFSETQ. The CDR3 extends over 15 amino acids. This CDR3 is CASSSHVLAKNIQYF. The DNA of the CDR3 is TGCGCCAGCAGCTCACACGTTCTAGCCAAAAACATTCAGTACTTC. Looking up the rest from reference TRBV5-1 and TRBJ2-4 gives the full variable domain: KAGVTQTPRYLIKTRGQQVTLSCSPISGHRSVSWYQQTPGQGLQFLFEYFSETQRNKGNFPGRFSGRQFSNSRSEMNVSTLELGDSALYLCASSSHVLAKNIQYFGAGTRLSVL.

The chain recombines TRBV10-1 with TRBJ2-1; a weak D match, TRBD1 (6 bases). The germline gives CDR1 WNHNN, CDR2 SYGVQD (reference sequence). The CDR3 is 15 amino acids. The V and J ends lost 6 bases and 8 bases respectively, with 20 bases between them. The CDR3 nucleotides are TGCGCCAGCAGCTACACAGGGAGTGGGGTGGATGAGCAGTTCTTC. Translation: CASSYTGSGVDEQFF.

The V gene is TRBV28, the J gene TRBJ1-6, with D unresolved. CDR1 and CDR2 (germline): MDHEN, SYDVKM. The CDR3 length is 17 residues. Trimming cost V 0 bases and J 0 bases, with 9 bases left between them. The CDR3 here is CASSLWAASSYNSPLHF. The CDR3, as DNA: TGTGCCAGCAGTTTATGGGCGGCTAGCTCCTATAATTCACCCCTCCACTTT.

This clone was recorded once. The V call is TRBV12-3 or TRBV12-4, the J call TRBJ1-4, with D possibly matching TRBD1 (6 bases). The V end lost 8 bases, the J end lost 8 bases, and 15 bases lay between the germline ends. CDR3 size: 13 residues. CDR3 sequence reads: CASHDRSPEKLFF. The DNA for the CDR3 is TGTGCCAGCCATGACAGGAGTCCCGAAAAACTGTTTTTT.

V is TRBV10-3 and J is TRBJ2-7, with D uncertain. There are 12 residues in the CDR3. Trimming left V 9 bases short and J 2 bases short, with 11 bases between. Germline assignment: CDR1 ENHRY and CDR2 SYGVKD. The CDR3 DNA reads TGTGCCATTGGCCTAGATGCCTACGAGCAGTACTTC. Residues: CAIGLDAYEQYF.

In DNA, the CDR3 is TGTGCCAGCAGGACTCATCAGGGGAGTCAGCCCCAGCATTTT. This sequence encodes CASRTHQGSQPQHF. The V call is TRBV28, the J call TRBJ1-5, with D perhaps matching TRBD1 (6 bases). The CDR3 length is 14 residues. Between the trimmed V and J ends, which lost 6 bases and 6 bases, there was a span of 15 bases. Germline CDR1 reads MDHEN; CDR2 reads SYDVKM.

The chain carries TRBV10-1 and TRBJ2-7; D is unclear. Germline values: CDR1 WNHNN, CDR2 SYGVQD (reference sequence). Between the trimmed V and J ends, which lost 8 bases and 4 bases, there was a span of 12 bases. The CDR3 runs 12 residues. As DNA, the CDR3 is TGCGCCAGCGGGCTATCTGAGTACGAGCAGTACTTC. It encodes CASGLSEYEQYF.

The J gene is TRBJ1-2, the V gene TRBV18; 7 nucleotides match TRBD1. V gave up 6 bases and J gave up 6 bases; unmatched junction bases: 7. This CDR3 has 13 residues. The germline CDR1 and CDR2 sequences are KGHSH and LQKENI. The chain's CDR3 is CASSSSDRDGYTF. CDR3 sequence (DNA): TGTGCCAGCTCCTCGTCTGACAGGGATGGCTACACCTTC. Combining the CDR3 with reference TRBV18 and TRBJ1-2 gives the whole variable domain NAGVMQNPRHLVRRRGQEARLRCSPMKGHSHVYWYRQLPEEGLKFMVYLQKENIIDESGMPKERFSAEFPKEGPSILRIQQVVRGDSAAYFCASSSSDRDGYTFGSGTRLTVV.

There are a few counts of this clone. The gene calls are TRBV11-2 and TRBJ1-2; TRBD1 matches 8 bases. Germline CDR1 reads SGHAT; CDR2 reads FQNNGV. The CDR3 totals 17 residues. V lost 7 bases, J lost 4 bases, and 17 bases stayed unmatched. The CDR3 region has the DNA TGTGCCAGCACCCTGGGGCAGGGGGCACTCAGGGGCTATGGCTACACCTTC. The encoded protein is CASTLGQGALRGYGYTF.

CDR3 protein: CASSLVRANTGELFF. The CDR3, as DNA: TGTGCCAGCAGCTTAGTCAGGGCGAACACCGGGGAGCTGTTTTTT. The chain is built from TRBV11-2 and TRBJ2-2, with a possible D match to TRBD1 (5 bases). V was trimmed by 1 base and J by 0 bases, leaving 6 bases between them. The CDR3 is 15 amino acids. CDR1 and CDR2 from the germline V gene are SGHAT and FQNNGV.

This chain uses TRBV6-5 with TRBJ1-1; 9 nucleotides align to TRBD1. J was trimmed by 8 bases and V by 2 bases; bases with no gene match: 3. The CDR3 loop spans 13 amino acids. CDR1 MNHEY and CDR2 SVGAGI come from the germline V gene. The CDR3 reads CASSYLGTGEAFF. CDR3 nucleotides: TGTGCCAGCAGTTACCTCGGGACAGGGGAAGCTTTCTTT.

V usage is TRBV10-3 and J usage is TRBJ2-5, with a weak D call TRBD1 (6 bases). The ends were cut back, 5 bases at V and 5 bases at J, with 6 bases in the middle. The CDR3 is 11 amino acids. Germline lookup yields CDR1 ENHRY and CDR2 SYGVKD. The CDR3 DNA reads TGTGCCATCAGTAGGGGGGAGACCCAGTACTTC. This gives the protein CAISRGETQYF.

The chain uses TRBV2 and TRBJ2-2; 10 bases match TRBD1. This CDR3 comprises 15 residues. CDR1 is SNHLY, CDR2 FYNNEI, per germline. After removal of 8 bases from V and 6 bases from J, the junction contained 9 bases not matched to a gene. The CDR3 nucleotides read TGTGCCAGCGGAAGCGGGACAGGGGTGGCCGGGGAGCTGTTTTTT. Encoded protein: CASGSGTGVAGELFF.

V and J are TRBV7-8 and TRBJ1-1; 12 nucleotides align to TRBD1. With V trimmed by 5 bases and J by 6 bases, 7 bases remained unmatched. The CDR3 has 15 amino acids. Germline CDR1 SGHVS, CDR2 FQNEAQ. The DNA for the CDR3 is TGTGCCAGCAGCCCCCCGGGACAGGGGGCGTCTGAAGCTTTCTTT. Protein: CASSPPGQGASEAFF.

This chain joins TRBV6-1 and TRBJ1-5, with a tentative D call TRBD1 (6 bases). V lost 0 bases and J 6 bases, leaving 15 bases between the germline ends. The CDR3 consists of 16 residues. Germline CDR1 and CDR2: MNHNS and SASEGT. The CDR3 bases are TGTGCCAGCAGTGAAGCGCTTCCAGGGGTTGGTCAGCCCCAGCATTTT. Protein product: CASSEALPGVGQPQHF.

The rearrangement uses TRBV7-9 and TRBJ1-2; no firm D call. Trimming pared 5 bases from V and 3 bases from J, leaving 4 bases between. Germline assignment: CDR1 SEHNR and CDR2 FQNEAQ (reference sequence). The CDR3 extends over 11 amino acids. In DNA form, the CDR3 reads TGTGCCAGCAGCCCCGACTATGGCTACACCTTC. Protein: CASSPDYGYTF.

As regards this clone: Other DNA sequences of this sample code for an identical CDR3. Here the CDR3 reads CASSLVGTGPYEQYF. The CDR3 coding sequence is TGTGCCAGCAGCTTAGTAGGGACAGGTCCCTACGAGCAGTACTTC. The J gene is TRBJ2-7, the V gene TRBV11-2; 8 bases align to TRBD1. CDR1 and CDR2 from the germline V gene are SGHAT and FQNNGV. The CDR3 consists of 15 residues. Unmatched junction bases numbered 4, after V lost 1 base and J lost 2 bases.

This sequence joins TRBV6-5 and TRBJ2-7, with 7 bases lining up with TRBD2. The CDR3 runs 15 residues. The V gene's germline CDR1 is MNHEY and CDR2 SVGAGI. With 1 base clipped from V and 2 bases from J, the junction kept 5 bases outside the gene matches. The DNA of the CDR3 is TGTGCCAGCAGTTACTTTGCTACTAGCGCCTACGAGCAGTACTTC. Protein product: CASSYFATSAYEQYF.